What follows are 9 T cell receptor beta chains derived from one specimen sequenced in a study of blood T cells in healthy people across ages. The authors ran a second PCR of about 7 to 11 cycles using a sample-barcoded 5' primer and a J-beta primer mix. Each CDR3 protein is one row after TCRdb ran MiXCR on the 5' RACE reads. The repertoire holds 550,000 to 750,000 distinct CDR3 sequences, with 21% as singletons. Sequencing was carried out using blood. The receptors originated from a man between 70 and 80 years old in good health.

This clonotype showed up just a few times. The DNA for the CDR3 is TGCAGCGTTGAGGCAGGGTTGGAGACCCAGTACTTC. Translating gives CSVEAGLETQYF. This rearrangement joins TRBV29-1 to TRBJ2-5; D is possibly TRBD1 (5 bases). CDR1 is SQVTM and CDR2 is ANQGSEA in the germline V gene. This CDR3 has 12 amino acids. Trimming removed 3 bases from V and 5 bases from J, with 10 bases in between.

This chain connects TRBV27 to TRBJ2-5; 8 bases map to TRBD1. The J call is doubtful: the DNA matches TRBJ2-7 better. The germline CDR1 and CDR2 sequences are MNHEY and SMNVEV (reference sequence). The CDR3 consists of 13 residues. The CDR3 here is CASSSGGPYEQYF. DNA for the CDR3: TGTGCCAGCAGTTCAGGGGGCCCCTACGAGCAGTACTTC.

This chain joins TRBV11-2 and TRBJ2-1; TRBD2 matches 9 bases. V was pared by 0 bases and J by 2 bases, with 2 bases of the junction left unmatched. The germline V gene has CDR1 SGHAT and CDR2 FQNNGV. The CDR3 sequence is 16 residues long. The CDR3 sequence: CASSLEGGRAYNEQFF. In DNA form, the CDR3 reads TGTGCCAGCAGCTTAGAGGGCGGGAGGGCCTACAATGAGCAGTTCTTC. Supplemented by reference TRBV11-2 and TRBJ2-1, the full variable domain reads EAGVAQSPRYKIIEKRQSVAFWCNPISGHATLYWYQQILGQGPKLLIQFQNNGVVDDSQLPKDRFSAERLKGVDSTLKIQPAKLEDSAVYLCASSLEGGRAYNEQFFGPGTRLTVL.

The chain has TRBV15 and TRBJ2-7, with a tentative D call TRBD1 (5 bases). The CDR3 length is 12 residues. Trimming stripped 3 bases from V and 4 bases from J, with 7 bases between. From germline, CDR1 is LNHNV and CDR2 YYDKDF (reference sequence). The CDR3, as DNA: TGTGCCACCAGCAGCCCAGGGTACGAGCAGTACTTC. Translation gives CATSSPGYEQYF.

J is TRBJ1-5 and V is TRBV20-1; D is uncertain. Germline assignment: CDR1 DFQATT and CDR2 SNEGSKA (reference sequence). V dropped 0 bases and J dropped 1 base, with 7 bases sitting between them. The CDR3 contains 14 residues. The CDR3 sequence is CSAREPGSNQPQHF. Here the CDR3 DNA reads TGCAGTGCTAGAGAGCCGGGCAGCAATCAGCCCCAGCATTTT.

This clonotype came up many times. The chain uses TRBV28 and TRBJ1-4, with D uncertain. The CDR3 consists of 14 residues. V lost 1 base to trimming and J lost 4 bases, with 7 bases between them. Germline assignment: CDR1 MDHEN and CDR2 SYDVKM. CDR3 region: CASSLSGFNEKLFF. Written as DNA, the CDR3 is TGTGCCAGCAGTTTATCCGGTTTTAATGAAAAACTGTTTTTT. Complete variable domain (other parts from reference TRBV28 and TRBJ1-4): DVKVTQSSRYLVKRTGEKVFLECVQDMDHENMFWYRQDPGLGLRLIYFSYDVKMKEKGDIPEGYSVSREKKERFSLILESASTNQTSMYLCASSLSGFNEKLFFGSGTQLSVL.

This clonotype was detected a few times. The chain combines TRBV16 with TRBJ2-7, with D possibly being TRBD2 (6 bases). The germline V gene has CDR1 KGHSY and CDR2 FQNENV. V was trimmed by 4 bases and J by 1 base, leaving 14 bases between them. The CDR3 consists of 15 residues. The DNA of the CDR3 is TGTGCCAGCAGCCTACTAGCAGGGCTGTCCTACGAGCAGTACTTC. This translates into CASSLLAGLSYEQYF. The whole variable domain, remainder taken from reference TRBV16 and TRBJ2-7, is GEEVAQTPKHLVRGEGQKAKLYCAPIKGHSYVFWYQQVLKNEFKFLISFQNENVFDETGMPKERFSAKCLPNSPCSLEIQATKLEDSAVYFCASSLLAGLSYEQYFGPGTRLTVT.

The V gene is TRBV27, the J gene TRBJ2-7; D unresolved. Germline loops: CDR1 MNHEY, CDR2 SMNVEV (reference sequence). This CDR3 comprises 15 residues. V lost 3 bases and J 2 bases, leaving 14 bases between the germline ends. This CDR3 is CASSFTLGRTYEQYF. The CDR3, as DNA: TGTGCCAGCAGTTTTACCCTGGGCCGTACCTACGAGCAGTACTTC.

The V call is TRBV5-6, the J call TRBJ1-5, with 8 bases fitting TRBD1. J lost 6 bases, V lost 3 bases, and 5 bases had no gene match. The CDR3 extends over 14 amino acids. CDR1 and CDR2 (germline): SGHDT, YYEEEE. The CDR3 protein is CASSSGQGTQPQHF. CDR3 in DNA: TGTGCCAGCAGCTCCGGACAGGGAACTCAGCCCCAGCATTTT. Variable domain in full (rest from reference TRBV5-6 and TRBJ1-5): DAGVTQSPTHLIKTRGQQVTLRCSPKSGHDTVSWYQQALGQGPQFIFQYYEEEERQRGNFPDRFSGHQFPNYSSELNVNALLLGDSALYLCASSSGQGTQPQHFGDGTRLSIL.